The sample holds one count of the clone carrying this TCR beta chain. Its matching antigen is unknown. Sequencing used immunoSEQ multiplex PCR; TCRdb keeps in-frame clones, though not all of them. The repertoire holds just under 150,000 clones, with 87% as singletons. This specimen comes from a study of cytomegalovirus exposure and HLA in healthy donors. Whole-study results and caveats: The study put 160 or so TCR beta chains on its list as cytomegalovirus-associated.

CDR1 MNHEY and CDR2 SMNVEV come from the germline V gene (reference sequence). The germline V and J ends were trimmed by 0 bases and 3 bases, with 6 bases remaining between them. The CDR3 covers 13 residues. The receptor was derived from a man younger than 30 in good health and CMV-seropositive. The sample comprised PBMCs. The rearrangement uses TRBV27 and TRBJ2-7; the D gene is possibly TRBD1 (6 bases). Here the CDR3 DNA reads TGTGCCAGCAGTTTATCGGACAGCTACGAGCAGTACTTC. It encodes CASSLSDSYEQYF.